The present T cell receptor (beta chain) was sequenced within a study of blood T cell repertoires in COVID-19. Whole-study context: From the United States, Italy and Spain came samples of acute and convalescent COVID-19.

Unmatched junction bases numbered 6, after V lost 1 base and J lost 5 bases. Germline loops: CDR1 SGDLS, CDR2 YYNGEE. The CDR3 loop spans 16 amino acids. Ages ranged from about 18 to 89 years, with residence in approximately 25 US areas. How the authors handled the data: Amplification of reference gene primers provided the estimated nucleated cell counts. The method was immunoSEQ multiplex PCR; TCRdb's version includes in-frame clones alone and lacks a portion of them. The DNA gave D and trimming, while V, J and clone size come from that table. The table includes over 250,000 clones, around nine tenths detected once.

Sequencing input: PBMCs or T cells enriched from blood (not recorded which). This TCR derives from a woman aged 60-75 years who had recovered from COVID-19. The chain recombines TRBV9 with TRBJ2-2, with TRBD1 identical over 9 bases. The CDR3 loop reads CASSVSGTGLTGELFF. As DNA, the CDR3 is TGTGCCAGCAGCGTATCCGGGACAGGGTTGACCGGGGAGCTGTTTTTT.